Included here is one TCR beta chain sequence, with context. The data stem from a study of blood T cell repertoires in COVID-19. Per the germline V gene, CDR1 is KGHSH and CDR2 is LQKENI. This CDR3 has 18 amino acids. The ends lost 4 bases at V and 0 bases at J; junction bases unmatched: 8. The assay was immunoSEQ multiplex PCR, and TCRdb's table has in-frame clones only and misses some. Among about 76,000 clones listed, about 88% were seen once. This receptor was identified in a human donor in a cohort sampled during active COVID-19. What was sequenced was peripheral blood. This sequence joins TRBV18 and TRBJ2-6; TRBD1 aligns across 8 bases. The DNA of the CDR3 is TGTGCCAGCTCACGTGGACAGGGTATGAGCTCTGGGGCCAACGTCCTGACTTTC. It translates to CASSRGQGMSSGANVLTF.